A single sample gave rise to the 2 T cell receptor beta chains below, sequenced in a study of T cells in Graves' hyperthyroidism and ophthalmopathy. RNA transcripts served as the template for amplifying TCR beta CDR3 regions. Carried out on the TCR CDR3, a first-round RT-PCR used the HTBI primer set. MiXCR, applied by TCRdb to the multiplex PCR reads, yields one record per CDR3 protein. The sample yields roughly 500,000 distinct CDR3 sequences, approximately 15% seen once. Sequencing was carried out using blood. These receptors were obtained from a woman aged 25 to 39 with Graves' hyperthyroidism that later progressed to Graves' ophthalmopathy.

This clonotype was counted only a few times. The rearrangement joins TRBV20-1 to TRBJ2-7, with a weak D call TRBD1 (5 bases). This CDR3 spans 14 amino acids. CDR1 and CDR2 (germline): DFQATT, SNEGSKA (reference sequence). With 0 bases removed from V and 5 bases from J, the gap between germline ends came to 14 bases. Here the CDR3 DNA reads TGCAGTGCTAGAGACCGCCAGGGAATCAACGAGCAGTACTTC. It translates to CSARDRQGINEQYF.

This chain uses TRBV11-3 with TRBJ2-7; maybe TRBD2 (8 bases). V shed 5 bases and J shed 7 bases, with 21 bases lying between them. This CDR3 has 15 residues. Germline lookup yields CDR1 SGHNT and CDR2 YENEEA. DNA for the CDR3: TGTGCCAGCAGCCCAGGGGGAGGGGGGACTAGGGAGCAGTACTTC. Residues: CASSPGGGGTREQYF.